This TCR beta chain was retrieved from a study of blood T cells in healthy people across ages. Study-wide results and caveats: Total diversity from one million sequenced T cells was likely underestimated. Because sorting was not performed, PBMCs prevented conclusive naive versus antigen-experienced comparison.

A sample-barcoded 5' primer and a J-beta primer mix were used in a second PCR of roughly 7 to 12 cycles. TCRdb reanalysed the 5' RACE reads using MiXCR and keeps one entry per CDR3 protein. The table lists approximately 900,000 distinct CDR3 sequences, under 50% of them singletons. Germline loops: CDR1 DFQATT, CDR2 SNEGSKA (reference sequence). The trim removed 3 bases at V and 0 bases at J, leaving 4 bases unmatched. There are 14 residues in the CDR3. For this clonotype: Its antigen is unknown.

The sequencing input was blood. This receptor was obtained from a man younger than 40 in good health. The chain couples TRBV20-1 to TRBJ2-7; 8 bases align to TRBD1. The CDR3 DNA follows: TGCAGTGCTAGCGAGGGACAGGACTCCTACGAGCAGTACTTC. As protein: CSASEGQDSYEQYF.